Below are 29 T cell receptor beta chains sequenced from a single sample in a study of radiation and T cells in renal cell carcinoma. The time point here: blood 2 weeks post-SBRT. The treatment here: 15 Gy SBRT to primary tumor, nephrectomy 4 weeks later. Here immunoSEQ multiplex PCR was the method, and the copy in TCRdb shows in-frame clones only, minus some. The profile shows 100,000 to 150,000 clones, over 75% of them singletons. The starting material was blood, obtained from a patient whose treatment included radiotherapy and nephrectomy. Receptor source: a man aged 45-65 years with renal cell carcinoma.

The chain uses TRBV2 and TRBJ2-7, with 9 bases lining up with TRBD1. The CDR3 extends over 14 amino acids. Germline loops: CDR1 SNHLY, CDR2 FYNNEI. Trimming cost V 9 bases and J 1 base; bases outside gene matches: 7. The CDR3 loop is CARYRQGESYEQYF. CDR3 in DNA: TGTGCCAGATATCGACAGGGGGAATCCTACGAGCAGTACTTC.

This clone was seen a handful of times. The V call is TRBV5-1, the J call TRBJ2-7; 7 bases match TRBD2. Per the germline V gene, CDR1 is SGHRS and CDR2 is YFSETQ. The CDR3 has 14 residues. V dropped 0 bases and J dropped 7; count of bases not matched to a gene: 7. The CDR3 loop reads CASSLVAGEEEQYF. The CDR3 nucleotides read TGCGCCAGCAGCTTGGTGGCGGGAGAGGAGGAGCAGTACTTC.

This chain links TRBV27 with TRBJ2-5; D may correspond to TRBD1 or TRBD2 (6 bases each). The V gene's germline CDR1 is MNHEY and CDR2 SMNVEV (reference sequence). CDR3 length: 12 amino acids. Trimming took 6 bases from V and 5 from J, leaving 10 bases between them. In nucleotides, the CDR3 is TGTGCCAGCAGGGGGGCGGGGGAGACCCAGTACTTC. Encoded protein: CASRGAGETQYF.

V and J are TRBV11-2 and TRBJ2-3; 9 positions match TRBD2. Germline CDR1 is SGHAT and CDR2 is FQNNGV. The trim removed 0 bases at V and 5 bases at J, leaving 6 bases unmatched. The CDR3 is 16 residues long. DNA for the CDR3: TGTGCCAGCAGCTTAGACGCTAGCGGGACCGTAGATACGCAGTATTTT. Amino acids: CASSLDASGTVDTQYF.

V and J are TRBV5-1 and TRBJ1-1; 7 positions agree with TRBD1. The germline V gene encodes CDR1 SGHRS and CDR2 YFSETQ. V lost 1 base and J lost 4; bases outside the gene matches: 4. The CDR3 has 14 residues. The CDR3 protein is CASSLYTGVTEAFF. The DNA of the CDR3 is TGCGCCAGCAGCTTGTACACAGGGGTCACTGAAGCTTTCTTT.

CDR3 residues: CASSLMSSPLHF. In DNA, the CDR3 is TGTGCCAGCAGCTTAATGAGTTCACCCCTCCACTTT. The J gene is TRBJ1-6, the V gene TRBV7-9; D gene unclear. Between the trimmed V and J ends, which lost 2 bases and 9 bases, there was a span of 5 bases. The CDR3 has 12 amino acids. Germline V CDR1 and CDR2: SEHNR, FQNEAQ (reference sequence).

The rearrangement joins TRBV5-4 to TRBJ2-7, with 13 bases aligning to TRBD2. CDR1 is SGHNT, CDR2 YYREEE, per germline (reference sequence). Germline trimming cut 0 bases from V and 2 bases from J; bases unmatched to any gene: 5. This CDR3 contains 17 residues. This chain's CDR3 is CASSLGLAGGTTYEQYF. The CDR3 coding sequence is TGTGCCAGCAGCTTGGGACTAGCGGGAGGAACTACCTACGAGCAGTACTTC.

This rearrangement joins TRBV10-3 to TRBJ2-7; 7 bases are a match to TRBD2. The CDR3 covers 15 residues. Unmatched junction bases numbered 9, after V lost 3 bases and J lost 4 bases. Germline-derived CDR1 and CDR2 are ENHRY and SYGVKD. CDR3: CAISDLGGRRYEQYF. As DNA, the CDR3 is TGTGCCATCAGTGACCTTGGCGGGAGAAGGTACGAGCAGTACTTC.

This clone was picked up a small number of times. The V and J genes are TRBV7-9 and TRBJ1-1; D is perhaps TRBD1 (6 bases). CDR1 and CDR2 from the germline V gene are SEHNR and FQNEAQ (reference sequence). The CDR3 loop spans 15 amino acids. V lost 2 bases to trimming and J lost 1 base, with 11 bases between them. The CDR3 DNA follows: TGTGCCAGCAGCTTAAGGGCAGGGGCGAACACTGAAGCTTTCTTT. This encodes CASSLRAGANTEAFF. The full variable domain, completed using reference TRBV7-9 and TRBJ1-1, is DTGVSQNPRHKITKRGQNVTFRCDPISEHNRLYWYRQTLGQGPEFLTYFQNEAQLEKSRLLSDRFSAERPKGSFSTLEIQRTEQGDSAMYLCASSLRAGANTEAFFGQGTRLTVV.

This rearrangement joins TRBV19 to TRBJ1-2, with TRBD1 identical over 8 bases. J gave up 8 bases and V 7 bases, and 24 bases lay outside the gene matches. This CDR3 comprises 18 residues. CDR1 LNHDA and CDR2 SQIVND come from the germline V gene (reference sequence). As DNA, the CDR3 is TGTGCCAGTATTCTCTCCGGGACAGGCGTCCTTGGGGGGAGCGGCTACACCTTC. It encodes CASILSGTGVLGGSGYTF.

The CDR3 bases are TGTGCCAGCAGTCACCAAGGGGGGAACACTGAAGCTTTCTTT. Protein sequence: CASSHQGGNTEAFF. V and J are TRBV7-6 and TRBJ1-1; the D gene is possibly TRBD1 (6 bases). V was trimmed by 6 bases and J by 1 base, leaving 12 bases between them. The V gene's germline CDR1 is SGHVS and CDR2 FNYEAQ. The CDR3 runs 14 residues. Complete variable domain (other parts from reference TRBV7-6 and TRBJ1-1): GAGVSQSPRYKVTKRGQDVALRCDPISGHVSLYWYRQALGQGPEFLTYFNYEAQQDKSGLPNDRFSAERPEGSISTLTIQRTEQRDSAMYRCASSHQGGNTEAFFGQGTRLTVV.

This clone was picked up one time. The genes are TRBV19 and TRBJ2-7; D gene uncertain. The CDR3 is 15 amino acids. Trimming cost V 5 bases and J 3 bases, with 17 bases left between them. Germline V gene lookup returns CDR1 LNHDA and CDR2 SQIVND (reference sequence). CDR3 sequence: CASSERRPGYYEQYF. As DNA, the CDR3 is TGTGCCAGTAGTGAGAGGCGACCGGGTTACTACGAGCAGTACTTC.

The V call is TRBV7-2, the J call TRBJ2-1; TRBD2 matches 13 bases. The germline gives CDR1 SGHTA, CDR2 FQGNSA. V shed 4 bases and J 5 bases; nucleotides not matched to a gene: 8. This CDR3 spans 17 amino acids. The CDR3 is CASSSPPGLAGDNEQFF. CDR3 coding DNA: TGTGCCAGCAGCTCACCCCCCGGACTAGCGGGGGACAATGAGCAGTTCTTC.

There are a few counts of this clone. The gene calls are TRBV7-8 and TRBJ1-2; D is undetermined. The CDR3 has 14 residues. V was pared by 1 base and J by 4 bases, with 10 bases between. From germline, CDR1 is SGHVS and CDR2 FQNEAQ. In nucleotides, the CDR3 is TGTGCCAGCAGCTTAGAACGGCAGAGCTATGGCTACACCTTC. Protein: CASSLERQSYGYTF.

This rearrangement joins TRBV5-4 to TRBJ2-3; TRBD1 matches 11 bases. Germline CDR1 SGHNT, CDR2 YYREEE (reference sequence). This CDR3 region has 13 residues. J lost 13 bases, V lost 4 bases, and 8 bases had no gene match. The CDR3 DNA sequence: TGTGCCAGCAGCAGGACAGGGGGCGGGGTTGAGTATTTT. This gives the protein CASSRTGGGVEYF.

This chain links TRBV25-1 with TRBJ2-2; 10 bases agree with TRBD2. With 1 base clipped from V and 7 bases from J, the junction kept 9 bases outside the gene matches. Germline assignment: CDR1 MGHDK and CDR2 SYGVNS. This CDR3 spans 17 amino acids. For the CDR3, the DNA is TGTGCCAGCAGTGAATCAGCTAGCGGGAGCGGTTTCGGGGAGCTGTTTTTT. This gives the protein CASSESASGSGFGELFF.

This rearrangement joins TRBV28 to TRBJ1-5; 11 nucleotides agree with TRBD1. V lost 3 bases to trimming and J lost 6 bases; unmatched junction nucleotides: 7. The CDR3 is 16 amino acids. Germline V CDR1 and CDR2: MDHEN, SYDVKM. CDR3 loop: CASSFPGQGAVQPQHF. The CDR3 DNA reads TGTGCCAGCAGTTTTCCTGGACAGGGGGCTGTTCAGCCCCAGCATTTT.

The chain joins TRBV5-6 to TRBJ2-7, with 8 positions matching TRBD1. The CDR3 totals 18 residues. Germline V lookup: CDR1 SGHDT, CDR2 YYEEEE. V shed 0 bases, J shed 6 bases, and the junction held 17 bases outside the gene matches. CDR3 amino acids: CASSLVGVLTGEVREQYF. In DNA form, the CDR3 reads TGTGCCAGCAGCTTGGTAGGGGTACTGACAGGGGAGGTCCGCGAGCAGTACTTC. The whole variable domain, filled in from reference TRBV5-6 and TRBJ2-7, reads DAGVTQSPTHLIKTRGQQVTLRCSPKSGHDTVSWYQQALGQGPQFIFQYYEEEERQRGNFPDRFSGHQFPNYSSELNVNALLLGDSALYLCASSLVGVLTGEVREQYFGPGTRLTVT.

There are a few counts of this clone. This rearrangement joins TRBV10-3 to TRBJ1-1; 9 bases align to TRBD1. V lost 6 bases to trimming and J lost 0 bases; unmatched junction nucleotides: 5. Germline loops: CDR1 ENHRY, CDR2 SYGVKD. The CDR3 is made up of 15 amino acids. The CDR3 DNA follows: TGTGCCATCAGAGCGGGACAGGGTATGAACACTGAAGCTTTCTTT. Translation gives CAIRAGQGMNTEAFF.

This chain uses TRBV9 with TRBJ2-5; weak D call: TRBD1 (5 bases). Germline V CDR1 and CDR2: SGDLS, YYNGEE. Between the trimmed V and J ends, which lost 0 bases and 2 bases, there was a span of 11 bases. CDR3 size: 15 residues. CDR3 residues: CASSVGQRIQETQYF. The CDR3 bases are TGTGCCAGCAGCGTAGGACAGCGTATACAAGAGACCCAGTACTTC.

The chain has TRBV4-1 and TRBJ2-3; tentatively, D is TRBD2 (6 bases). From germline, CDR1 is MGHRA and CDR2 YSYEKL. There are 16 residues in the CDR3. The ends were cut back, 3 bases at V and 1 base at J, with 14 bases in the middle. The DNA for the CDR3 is TGCGCCAGCAGCCATAGGAGGTCGGGGGGCACAGATACGCAGTATTTT. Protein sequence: CASSHRRSGGTDTQYF.

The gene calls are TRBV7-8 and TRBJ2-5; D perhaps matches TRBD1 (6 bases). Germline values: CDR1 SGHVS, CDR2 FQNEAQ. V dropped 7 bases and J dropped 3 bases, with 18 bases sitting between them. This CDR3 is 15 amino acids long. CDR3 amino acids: CASTSSPRTEETQYF. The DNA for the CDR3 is TGTGCCAGCACCTCTTCCCCGAGGACAGAAGAGACCCAGTACTTC. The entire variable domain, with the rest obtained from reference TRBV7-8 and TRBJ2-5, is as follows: GAGVSQSPRYKVAKRGQDVALRCDPISGHVSLFWYQQALGQGPEFLTYFQNEAQLDKSGLPSDRFFAERPEGSVSTLKIQRTQQEDSAVYLCASTSSPRTEETQYFGPGTRLLVL.

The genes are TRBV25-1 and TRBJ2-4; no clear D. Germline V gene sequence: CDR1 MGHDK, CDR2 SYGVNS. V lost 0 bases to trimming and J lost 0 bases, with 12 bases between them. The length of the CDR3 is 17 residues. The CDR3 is CASSEYHKLLAKNIQYF. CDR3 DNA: TGTGCCAGCAGTGAATATCACAAACTCCTAGCCAAAAACATTCAGTACTTC.

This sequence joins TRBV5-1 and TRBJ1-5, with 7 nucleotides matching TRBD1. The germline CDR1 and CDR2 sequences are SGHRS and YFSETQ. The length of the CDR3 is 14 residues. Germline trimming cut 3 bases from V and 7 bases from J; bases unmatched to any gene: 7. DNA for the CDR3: TGCGCCAGCAGCTCTACAGGGGAGGGACAGCCCCAGCATTTT. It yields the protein CASSSTGEGQPQHF.

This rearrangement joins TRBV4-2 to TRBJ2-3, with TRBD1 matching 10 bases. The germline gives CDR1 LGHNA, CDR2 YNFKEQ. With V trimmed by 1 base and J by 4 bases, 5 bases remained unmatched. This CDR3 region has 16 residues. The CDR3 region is CASSQGQGAGSDTQYF. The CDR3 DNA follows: TGTGCCAGCAGCCAAGGACAGGGGGCGGGGTCAGATACGCAGTATTTT.

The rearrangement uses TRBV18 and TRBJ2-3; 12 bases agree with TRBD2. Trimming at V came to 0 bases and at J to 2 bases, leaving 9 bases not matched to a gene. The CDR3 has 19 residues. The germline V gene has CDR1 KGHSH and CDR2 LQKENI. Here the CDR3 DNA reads TGTGCCAGCTCACCACCGATACTTCTAGCGGGAGGGGTCACAGATACGCAGTATTTT. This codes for CASSPPILLAGGVTDTQYF.

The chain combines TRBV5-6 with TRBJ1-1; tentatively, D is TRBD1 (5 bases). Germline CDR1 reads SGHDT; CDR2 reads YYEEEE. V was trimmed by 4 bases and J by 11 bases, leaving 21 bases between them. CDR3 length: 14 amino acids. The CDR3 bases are TGTGCCAGCAGCCGCAGGGACTCCACCTCATGGGCTTTCTTT. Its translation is CASSRRDSTSWAFF.

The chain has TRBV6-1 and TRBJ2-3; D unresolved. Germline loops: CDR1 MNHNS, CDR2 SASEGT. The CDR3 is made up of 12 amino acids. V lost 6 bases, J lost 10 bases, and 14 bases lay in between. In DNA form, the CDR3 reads TGTGCCAGCAGCGTGGCAATTAATGCGCAGTATTTT. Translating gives CASSVAINAQYF.

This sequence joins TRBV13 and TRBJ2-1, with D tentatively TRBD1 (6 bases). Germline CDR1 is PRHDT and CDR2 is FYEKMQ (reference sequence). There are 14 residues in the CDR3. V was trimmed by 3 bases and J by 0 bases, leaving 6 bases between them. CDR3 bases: TGTGCCAGCAGCTTCAGGGGCTCCTACAATGAGCAGTTCTTC. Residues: CASSFRGSYNEQFF.